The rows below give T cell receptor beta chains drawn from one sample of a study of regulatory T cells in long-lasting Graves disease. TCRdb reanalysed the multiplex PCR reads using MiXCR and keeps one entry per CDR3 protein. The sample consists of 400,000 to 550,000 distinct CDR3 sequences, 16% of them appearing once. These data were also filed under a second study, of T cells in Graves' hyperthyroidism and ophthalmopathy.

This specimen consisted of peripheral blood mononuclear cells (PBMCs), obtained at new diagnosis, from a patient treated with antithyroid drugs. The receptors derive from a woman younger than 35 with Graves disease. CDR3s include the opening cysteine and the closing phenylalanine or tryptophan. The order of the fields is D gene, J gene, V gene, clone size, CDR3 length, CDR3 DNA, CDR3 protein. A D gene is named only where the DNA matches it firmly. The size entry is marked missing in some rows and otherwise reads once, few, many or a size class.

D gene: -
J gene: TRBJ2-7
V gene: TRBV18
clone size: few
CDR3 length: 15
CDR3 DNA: TGTGCCAGCTCACCAAACGCAGGGGACGTCTACGAGCAGTACTTC
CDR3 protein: CASSPNAGDVYEQYF

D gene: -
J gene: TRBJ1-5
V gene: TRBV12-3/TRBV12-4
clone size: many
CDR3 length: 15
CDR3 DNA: TGTGCCAGCAGTTTAATTCCCCACATCAATCAGCCCCAGCATTTT
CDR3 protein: CASSLIPHINQPQHF

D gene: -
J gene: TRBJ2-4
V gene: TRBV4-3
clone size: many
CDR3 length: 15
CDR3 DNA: TGCGCCAGCAGCCAAGAGATAGGGACCCTAAACATTCAGTACTTC
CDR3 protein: CASSQEIGTLNIQYF

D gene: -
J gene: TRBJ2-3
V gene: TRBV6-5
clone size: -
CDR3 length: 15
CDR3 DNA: TGTGCCAGCAGTTACTCGAGCGGGAGCACAGATACGCAGTATTTT
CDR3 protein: CASSYSSGSTDTQYF

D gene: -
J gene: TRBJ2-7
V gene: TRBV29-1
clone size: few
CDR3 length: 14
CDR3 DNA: TGCAGCGTAGACAACCCGGGGCAAGGGGGAGAGCAGTACTTC
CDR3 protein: CSVDNPGQGGEQYF

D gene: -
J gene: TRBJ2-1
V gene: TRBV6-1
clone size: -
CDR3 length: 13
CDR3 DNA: TGTGCCAGTTTGGACCAAGCAGGGGATGAGCAGTTCTTC
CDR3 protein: CASLDQAGDEQFF

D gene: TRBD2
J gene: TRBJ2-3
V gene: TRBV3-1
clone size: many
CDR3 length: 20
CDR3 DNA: TGTGCCAGCAGCCAAGAAATAATGGGACTAGCGGGAGTCACGGCGCATACGCAGTATTTT
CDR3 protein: CASSQEIMGLAGVTAHTQYF

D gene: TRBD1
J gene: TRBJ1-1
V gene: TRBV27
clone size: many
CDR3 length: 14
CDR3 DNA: TGTGCCAGCAGGACGGGGACAGCGAACACTGAAGCTTTCTTT
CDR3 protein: CASRTGTANTEAFF

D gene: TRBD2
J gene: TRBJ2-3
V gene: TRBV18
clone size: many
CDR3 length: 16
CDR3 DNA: TGTGCCAGCTCACCCCTAGCGGGAGGGCCGACAGATACGCAGTATTTT
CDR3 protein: CASSPLAGGPTDTQYF

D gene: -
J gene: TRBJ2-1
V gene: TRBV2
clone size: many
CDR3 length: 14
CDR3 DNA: TGTGCCAGCAGTGAAGAGATTAGCAGCAATGAGCAGTTCTTC
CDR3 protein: CASSEEISSNEQFF

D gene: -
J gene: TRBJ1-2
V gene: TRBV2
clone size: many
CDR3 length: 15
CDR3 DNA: TGTGCCAGCAGTGAGGCGGACCCGGGGCCCTATGGCTACACCTTC
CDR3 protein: CASSEADPGPYGYTF

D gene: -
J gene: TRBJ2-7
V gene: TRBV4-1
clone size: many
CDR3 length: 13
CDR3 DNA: TGCGCCAGCAGCCTGAGAACTGGCTACGAGCAGTACTTC
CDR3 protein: CASSLRTGYEQYF

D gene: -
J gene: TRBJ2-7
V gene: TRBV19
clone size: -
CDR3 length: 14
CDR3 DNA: TGTGCCAGTAGTATAGGGACCCCTTCTTTGGAGCAGTACTTC
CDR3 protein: CASSIGTPSLEQYF

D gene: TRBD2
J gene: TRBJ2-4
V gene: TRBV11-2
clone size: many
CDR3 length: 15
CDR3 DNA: TGTGCCAGCAGCTTAACTAGCGGGAGGAGTTACATTCAGTACTTC
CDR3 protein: CASSLTSGRSYIQYF

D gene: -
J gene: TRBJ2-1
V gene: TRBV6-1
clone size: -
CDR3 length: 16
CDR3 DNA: TGTGCCAGCAGTGAAGAGGACGGGAGTGGGTACAATGAGCAGTTCTTC
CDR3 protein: CASSEEDGSGYNEQFF

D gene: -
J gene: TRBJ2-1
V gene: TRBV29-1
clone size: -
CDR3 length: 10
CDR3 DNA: TGCAGCGTTGACGGGACTCAGCAGTTCTTC
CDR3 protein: CSVDGTQQFF

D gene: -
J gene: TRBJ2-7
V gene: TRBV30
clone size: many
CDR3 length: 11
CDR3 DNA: TGTGCCTGGAGTGTACTCTACGAGCAGTACTTC
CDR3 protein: CAWSVLYEQYF

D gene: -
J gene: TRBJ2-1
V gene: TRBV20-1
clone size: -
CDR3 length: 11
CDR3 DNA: TGCAGTGCTAGGAACCCCGCTGAGCAGTTCTTC
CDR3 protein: CSARNPAEQFF

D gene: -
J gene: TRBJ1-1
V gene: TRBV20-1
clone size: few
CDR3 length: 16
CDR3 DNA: TGCAGTGCTAGAGTCGGGCCCAGGGCTATGAACACTGAAGCTTTCTTT
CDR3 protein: CSARVGPRAMNTEAFF

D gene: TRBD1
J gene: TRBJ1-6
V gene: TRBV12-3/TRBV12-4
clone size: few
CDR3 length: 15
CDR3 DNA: TGTGCCAGCAGTCGGACAGGGGGGGAGAATTCACCCCTCCACTTT
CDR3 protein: CASSRTGGENSPLHF

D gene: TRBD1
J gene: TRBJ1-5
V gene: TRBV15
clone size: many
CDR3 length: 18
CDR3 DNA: TGTGCCACCAGCGACGTCCGAGGGGGCTGGGATAGCAATCAGCCCCAGCATTTT
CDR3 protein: CATSDVRGGWDSNQPQHF

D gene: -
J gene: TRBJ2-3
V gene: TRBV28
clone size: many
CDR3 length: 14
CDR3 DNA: TGTGCCAGCAGTTACGGACAGTACACAGATACGCAGTATTTT
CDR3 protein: CASSYGQYTDTQYF

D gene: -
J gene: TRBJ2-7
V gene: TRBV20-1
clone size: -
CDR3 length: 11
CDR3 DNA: TGCAGTGGTGCGGGACCCTACGAGCAGTACTTC
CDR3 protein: CSGAGPYEQYF

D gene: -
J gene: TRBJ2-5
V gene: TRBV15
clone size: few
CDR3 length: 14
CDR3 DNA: TGTGCCACCAGCAGAGATCGTAGTCGAGAGACCCAGTACTTC
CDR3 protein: CATSRDRSRETQYF

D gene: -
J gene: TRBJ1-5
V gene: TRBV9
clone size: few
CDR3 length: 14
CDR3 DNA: TGTGCCAGCAGCGGTGCGGGACTGGGGGAGCCCCAGCATTTT
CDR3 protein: CASSGAGLGEPQHF

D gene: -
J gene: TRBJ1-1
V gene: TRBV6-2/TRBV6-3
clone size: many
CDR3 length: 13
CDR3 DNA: TGTGCCAGCAGTTACTTGATCCAGGGGGAAGCTTTCTTT
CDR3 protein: CASSYLIQGEAFF

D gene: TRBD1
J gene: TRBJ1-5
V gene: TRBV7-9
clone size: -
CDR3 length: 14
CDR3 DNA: TGTGCCAGCAGCCCGGACAGGTCCGATCAGCCCCAGCATTTT
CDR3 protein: CASSPDRSDQPQHF

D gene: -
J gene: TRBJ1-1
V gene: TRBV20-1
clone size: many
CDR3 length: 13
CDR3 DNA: TGCAGTGCTAGTCGTCGCGCCTTCACTGAAGCTTTCTTT
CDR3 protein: CSASRRAFTEAFF

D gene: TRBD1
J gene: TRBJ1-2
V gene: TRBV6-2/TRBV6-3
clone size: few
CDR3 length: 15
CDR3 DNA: TGTGCCAGCAGTGAAGTGGGGACAGAGAGAAACGGCTACACCTTC
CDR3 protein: CASSEVGTERNGYTF

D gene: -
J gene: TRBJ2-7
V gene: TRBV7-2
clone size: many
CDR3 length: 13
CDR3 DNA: TGTGCCAGCAGCTTAGGGGCCACCTACGAGCAGTACTTC
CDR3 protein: CASSLGATYEQYF

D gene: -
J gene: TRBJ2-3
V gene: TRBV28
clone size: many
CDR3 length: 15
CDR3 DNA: TGTGCCAGCAGTTTCTTGGGAGAGCTCACAGATACGCAGTATTTT
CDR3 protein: CASSFLGELTDTQYF

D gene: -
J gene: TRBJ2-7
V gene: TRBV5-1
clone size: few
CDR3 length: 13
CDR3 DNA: TGCGCCAGCAGCTTGGGGATAGCCTACGAGCAGTACTTC
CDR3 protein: CASSLGIAYEQYF

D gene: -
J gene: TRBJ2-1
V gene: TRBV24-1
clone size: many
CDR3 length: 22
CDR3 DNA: TGTGCCACCAGTGCGGGTCTTCAGTGGCAGAAGACAGAGTTGGTGAGACGGAATGAGCAGTTCTTC
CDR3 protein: CATSAGLQWQKTELVRRNEQFF

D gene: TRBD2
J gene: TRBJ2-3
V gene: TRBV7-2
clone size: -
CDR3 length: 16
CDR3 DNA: TGTGCCAGCAGCTCACTAGCGGGAGAGGACACAGATACGCAGTATTTT
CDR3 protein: CASSSLAGEDTDTQYF

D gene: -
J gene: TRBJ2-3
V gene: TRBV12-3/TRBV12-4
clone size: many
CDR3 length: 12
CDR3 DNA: TGTGCCAGCACCCTGACCTTAGATACGCAGTATTTT
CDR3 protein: CASTLTLDTQYF

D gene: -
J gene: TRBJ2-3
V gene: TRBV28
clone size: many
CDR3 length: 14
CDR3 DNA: TGTGCCAGCAGTTTGTTAGACAACACAGATACGCAGTATTTT
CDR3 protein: CASSLLDNTDTQYF

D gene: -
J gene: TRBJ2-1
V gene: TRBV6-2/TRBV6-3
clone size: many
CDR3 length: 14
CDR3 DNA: TGTGCCAGCAGTTACTCCGGAAGTGGCAATGAGCAGTTCTTC
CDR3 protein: CASSYSGSGNEQFF

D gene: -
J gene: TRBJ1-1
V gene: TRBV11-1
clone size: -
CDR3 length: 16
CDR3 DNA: TGTGCCAGCAGCTTATCGACTCAGGGGCGCGGGACTGAAGCTTTCTTT
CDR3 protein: CASSLSTQGRGTEAFF

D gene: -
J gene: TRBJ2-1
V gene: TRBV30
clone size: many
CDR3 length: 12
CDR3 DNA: TGTGCCTGGAGTCCTACGTACAATGAGCAGTTCTTC
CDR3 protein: CAWSPTYNEQFF

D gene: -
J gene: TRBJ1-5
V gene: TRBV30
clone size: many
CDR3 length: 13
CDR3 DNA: TGTGCCTGGCAAGAAGGTAGCAATCAGCCCCAGCATTTT
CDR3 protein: CAWQEGSNQPQHF

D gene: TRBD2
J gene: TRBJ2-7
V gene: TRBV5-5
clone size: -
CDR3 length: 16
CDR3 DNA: TGTGCCAGCAGCTTGGATCTAGCGGGAGTTGTCAACGAGCAGTACTTC
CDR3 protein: CASSLDLAGVVNEQYF

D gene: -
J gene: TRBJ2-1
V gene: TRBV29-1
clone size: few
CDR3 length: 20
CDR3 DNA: TGCAGCGGTGTAGGCATATTGGCAGGGGCCCCTCTGGGCTCCTACAATGAGCAGTTCTTC
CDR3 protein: CSGVGILAGAPLGSYNEQFF

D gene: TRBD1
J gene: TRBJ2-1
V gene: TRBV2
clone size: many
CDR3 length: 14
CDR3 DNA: TGTGCCAGCGAGGGACAGGGAGTTGTCAATGAGCAGTTCTTC
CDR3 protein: CASEGQGVVNEQFF

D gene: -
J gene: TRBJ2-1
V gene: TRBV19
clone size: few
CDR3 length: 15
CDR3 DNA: TGTGCCACCGGTCGTGGCTCGAGCTCCTACAATGAGCAGTTCTTC
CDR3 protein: CATGRGSSSYNEQFF